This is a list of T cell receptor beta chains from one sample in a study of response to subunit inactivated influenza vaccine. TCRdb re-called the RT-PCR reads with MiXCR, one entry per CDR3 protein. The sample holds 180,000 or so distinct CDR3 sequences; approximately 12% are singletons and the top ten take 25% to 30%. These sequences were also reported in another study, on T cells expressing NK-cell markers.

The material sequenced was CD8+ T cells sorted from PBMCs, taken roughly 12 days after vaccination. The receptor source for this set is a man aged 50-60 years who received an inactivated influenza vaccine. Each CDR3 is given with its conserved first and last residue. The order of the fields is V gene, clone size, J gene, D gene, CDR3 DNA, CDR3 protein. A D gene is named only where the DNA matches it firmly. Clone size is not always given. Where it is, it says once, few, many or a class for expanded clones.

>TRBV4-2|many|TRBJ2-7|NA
TGTGCCAGCAGCCAGGGAATAGCGGCGACCATCTACGAGCAGTACTTC
CASSQGIAATIYEQYF
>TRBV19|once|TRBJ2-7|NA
TGTGCCAGTAGTTTTTCGGTAGGCCCCAGTGATTTTTACGAGCAGTACTTC
CASSFSVGPSDFYEQYF
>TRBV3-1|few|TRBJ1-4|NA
TGTGCCAGCAGCCATTGGGGAGGAGTAGAAAAACTGTTTTTT
CASSHWGGVEKLFF
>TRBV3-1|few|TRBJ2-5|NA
TGTGCCAGCAGCCAAGATTGGGGAACCAATTCGGAGACCCAGTACTTC
CASSQDWGTNSETQYF
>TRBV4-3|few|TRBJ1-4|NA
TGCGCCAGCAGCCCCCGAACAGGGCCCCCTACTAATGAAAAACTGTTTTTT
CASSPRTGPPTNEKLFF
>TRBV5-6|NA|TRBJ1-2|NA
TGTGCCAGCAGCGTGGACATACGGCGAGGTTTAGATGGCTACACCTTC
CASSVDIRRGLDGYTF
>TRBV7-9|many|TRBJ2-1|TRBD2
TGTGCCAGTCATCTAGCGGGCCGCTACAATGAGCAGTTCTTC
CASHLAGRYNEQFF
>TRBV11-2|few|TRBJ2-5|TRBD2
TGTGCCAGCAGCTTAGTCTGGACTAGCGGGGAAGAGACCCAGTACTTC
CASSLVWTSGEETQYF
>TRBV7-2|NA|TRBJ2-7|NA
TGTGCCAGCAGCTTCTGGATTGACAGAAACTCCTACGAGCAGTACTTC
CASSFWIDRNSYEQYF
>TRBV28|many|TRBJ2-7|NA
TGTGCCAGCACCCCGATAGAGGGGGTCGAGCAGTACTTC
CASTPIEGVEQYF
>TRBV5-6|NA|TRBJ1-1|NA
TGTGCCAGCAGCTATGGGGACACTGAAGCTTTCTTT
CASSYGDTEAFF
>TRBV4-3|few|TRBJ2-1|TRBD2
TGCGCCAGCAGCCAAGAGCCGGGACTAGACTACAATGAGCAGTTCTTC
CASSQEPGLDYNEQFF
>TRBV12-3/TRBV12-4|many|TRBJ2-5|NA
TGTGCCAGCAGTTTAGATGGAGGGCAAGAGACCCAGTACTTC
CASSLDGGQETQYF
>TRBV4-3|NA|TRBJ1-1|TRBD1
TGCGCCAGCAGCCAAGGTGGAGGGGGCTGGAACACTGAAGCTTTCTTT
CASSQGGGGWNTEAFF
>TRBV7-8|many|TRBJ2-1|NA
TGTGCCAGCAGCTTAGATGGGGGCGGGTTCGATGAGCAGTTCTTC
CASSLDGGGFDEQFF
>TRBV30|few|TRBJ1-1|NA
TGTGCCTGGAGCCCCGGCGGGAACACTGAAGCTTTCTTT
CAWSPGGNTEAFF
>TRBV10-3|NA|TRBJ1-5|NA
TGTGCCATCAGTGAGTCGTGGGGGGCTGCTCAGCCCCAGCATTTT
CAISESWGAAQPQHF
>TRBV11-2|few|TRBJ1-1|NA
TGTGCCAGCAGCTTATCACGGAAAACTGAAGCTTTCTTT
CASSLSRKTEAFF
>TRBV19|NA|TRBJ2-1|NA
TGTGCCAGTAGTATTCTAGGCAATGAGCAGTTCTTC
CASSILGNEQFF
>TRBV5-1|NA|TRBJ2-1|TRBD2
TGCGCCAGCAGCTTGGAACTAGCGGGATATTACAATGAGCAGTTCTTC
CASSLELAGYYNEQFF